Listed here are 29 T cell receptor beta chains from one sample, sequenced in a study of HIV-infected patients and healthy controls. Antiretroviral therapy had run roughly three months, about 14 weeks, before follow-up blood collection. The repertoire came from unfractionated whole blood and reflected all unsorted peripheral T cells. cDNA was made from about 500 ng RNA using alpha and beta constant primers. Separate chain-specific third strand synthesis with multiplexing indices produced the alpha and beta libraries. TCRdb called the 5' RACE reads again in MiXCR, with one record for every CDR3 protein. The sample comprises roughly 9,800 distinct CDR3 sequences, 5.5% to 7% of which are singletons, and roughly 28% rests with the top ten. The sequenced sample was blood, obtained during antiretroviral therapy. These receptors were taken from an adult with HIV infection. The donor label of this sample is uncertain.

This clonotype was observed many times. The chain joins TRBV18 to TRBJ2-1, with TRBD2 identical over 11 bases. CDR1 KGHSH and CDR2 LQKENI come from the germline V gene. The CDR3 is 17 residues long. V was pared by 2 bases and J by 5 bases, with 8 bases of the junction left unmatched. The CDR3 is CASSPSALAGANNEQFF. The CDR3 DNA reads as TGTGCCAGCTCACCAAGCGCACTAGCGGGGGCTAACAATGAGCAGTTCTTC. Full variable domain (missing parts from reference TRBV18 and TRBJ2-1): NAGVMQNPRHLVRRRGQEARLRCSPMKGHSHVYWYRQLPEEGLKFMVYLQKENIIDESGMPKERFSAEFPKEGPSILRIQQVVRGDSAAYFCASSPSALAGANNEQFFGPGTRLTVL.

This clonotype has ten or more counts. V gene TRBV19 combines with J gene TRBJ2-2, with D hard to call. This CDR3 spans 12 amino acids. The germline gives CDR1 LNHDA, CDR2 SQIVND (reference sequence). Trimming shortened V by 4 bases and J by 3 bases, and 3 bases separated the two germline ends. The CDR3 nucleotides read TGTGCCAGTAGTACCTACACCGGGGAGCTGTTTTTT. Its protein product is CASSTYTGELFF.

This clonotype was detected many times. The V and J genes are TRBV19 and TRBJ2-7, with D unclear. The V gene's germline CDR1 is LNHDA and CDR2 SQIVND (reference sequence). V shed 8 bases and J shed 11 bases, with 25 bases lying between them. CDR3 length: 14 residues. CDR3 sequence reads: CASAETGERRPEYF. CDR3 sequence (DNA): TGTGCCAGTGCGGAAACCGGAGAAAGACGGCCGGAGTACTTC. The variable domain in full, completed from reference TRBV19 and TRBJ2-7, reads DGGITQSPKYLFRKEGQNVTLSCEQNLNHDAMYWYRQDPGQGLRLIYYSQIVNDFQKGDIAEGYSVSREKKESFPLTVTSAQKNPTAFYLCASAETGERRPEYFGPGTRLTVT.

The genes are TRBV5-1 and TRBJ2-1; a possible D gene is TRBD1 (7 bases). CDR3 length: 15 amino acids. CDR1 is SGHRS, CDR2 YFSETQ, per germline. The V gene lost 2 bases and the J gene lost 8 bases, with 17 bases spanning the gap. DNA of the CDR3: TGCGCCAGCAGCTTCGGGACTCTCACAGGGGATGAGCAGTTCTTC. Translation: CASSFGTLTGDEQFF.

This clonotype was seen ten or more times. This rearrangement joins TRBV6-2 or TRBV6-3 to TRBJ1-5, with unresolved D. Deletions cut 8 bases from V and 2 bases from J, with 13 bases between. The CDR3 loop spans 14 amino acids. The germline gives CDR1 MNHEY, CDR2 SVGEGT. The DNA of the CDR3 is TGTGCCAGCGGCGCCGGAGCTGGCAATCAGCCCCAGCATTTT. Amino acid sequence: CASGAGAGNQPQHF.

The rearrangement links TRBV29-1 to TRBJ2-1; D might be TRBD1 (7 bases). This CDR3 spans 16 amino acids. Germline V gene sequence: CDR1 SQVTM, CDR2 ANQGSEA. Trimming stripped 5 bases from V and 6 bases from J, with 23 bases between. The DNA for the CDR3 is TGCAGCGTTATACCGCCCAGGGGGGTCAGGGGCAATGAGCAGTTCTTC. Translated: CSVIPPRGVRGNEQFF.

This clonotype was found many times. The rearrangement uses TRBV9 and TRBJ1-1, with D perhaps TRBD1 (6 bases). CDR3 length equals 16 residues. V was clipped by 0 bases and J by 1 base, with 13 bases between them. Germline-derived CDR1 and CDR2 are SGDLS and YYNGEE. The CDR3 loop is CASSVVPQGQNTEAFF. The CDR3, as DNA: TGTGCCAGCAGCGTAGTCCCCCAGGGGCAGAACACTGAAGCTTTCTTT.

This clonotype is medium-sized within its sample. The rearrangement links TRBV7-2 to TRBJ1-6; TRBD1 aligns across 9 bases. The CDR3 is 14 amino acids. Trimming cost V 2 bases and J 8 bases; bases outside gene matches: 1. CDR1 and CDR2 (germline): SGHTA, FQGNSA. The CDR3 nucleotides are TGTGCCAGCAGCTTAACAGGGGGCGATTCACCCCTCCACTTT. Translated, it gives CASSLTGGDSPLHF.

This clonotype turned up a few times. The chain combines TRBV19 with TRBJ1-2, with D possibly being TRBD1 (5 bases). This CDR3 spans 11 amino acids. The germline V gene encodes CDR1 LNHDA and CDR2 SQIVND (reference sequence). V gave up 6 bases and J gave up 4 bases, with 6 bases separating them. The CDR3 is CASSTGYGYTF. The CDR3 nucleotides are TGTGCCAGTAGCACAGGCTATGGCTACACCTTC. Filled out from reference TRBV19 and TRBJ1-2, the complete variable domain reads DGGITQSPKYLFRKEGQNVTLSCEQNLNHDAMYWYRQDPGQGLRLIYYSQIVNDFQKGDIAEGYSVSREKKESFPLTVTSAQKNPTAFYLCASSTGYGYTFGSGTRLTVV.

This clonotype was counted ten times or more. The rearrangement uses TRBV7-3 and TRBJ2-1, with 12 nucleotides matching TRBD2. The CDR3 has 19 residues. The junction had 12 bases not matched to a gene; V was cut back by 5 bases and J by 1 base. Germline V lookup: CDR1 SGHTA, CDR2 FQGTGA. The CDR3 loop is CASSPAPTSGRYSYNEQFF. The CDR3, as DNA: TGTGCCAGCAGCCCCGCCCCAACTAGCGGGAGGTATTCCTACAATGAGCAGTTCTTC.

The sample holds many counts of this clonotype. This chain joins TRBV7-2 and TRBJ1-5; D unclear. V dropped 5 bases and J dropped 5 bases, with 13 bases sitting between them. CDR1 and CDR2 (germline): SGHTA, FQGNSA. There are 14 residues in the CDR3. CDR3 region: CASSPPYIHQPQHF. CDR3 nucleotides: TGTGCCAGCAGCCCCCCTTACATTCATCAGCCCCAGCATTTT.

This clonotype showed up many times. This sequence joins TRBV7-9 and TRBJ2-7; 9 positions match TRBD2. CDR3 length: 14 amino acids. In germline, CDR1 is SEHNR, CDR2 FQNEAQ (reference sequence). V dropped 3 bases and J dropped 4; count of bases not matched to a gene: 4. CDR3 in amino acids: CASSFGTSPYEQYF. The CDR3 bases are TGTGCCAGCAGCTTCGGGACTAGCCCTTACGAGCAGTACTTC.

This clonotype was found many times. The V gene is TRBV2, the J gene TRBJ2-7; D remains unclear. Trimming removed 4 bases at V and 2 bases at J, with 15 bases between. This CDR3 spans 15 amino acids. Germline V CDR1 and CDR2: SNHLY, FYNNEI. CDR3 amino acids: CASSVLSIGTYEQYF. In DNA form, the CDR3 reads TGTGCCAGCAGTGTTCTATCCATAGGTACCTACGAGCAGTACTTC.

Ten or more counts support this clonotype. CDR3 region: CASSPTSGVHQETQYF. CDR3 nucleotides: TGTGCCAGCAGCCCCACTAGCGGGGTACACCAAGAGACCCAGTACTTC. This chain links TRBV7-6 with TRBJ2-5; 10 nucleotides agree with TRBD2. Per germline, CDR1 SGHVS and CDR2 FNYEAQ. V shed 5 bases and J 0 bases; nucleotides not matched to a gene: 6. The CDR3 extends over 16 amino acids.

This clonotype showed up many times. The chain recombines TRBV7-2 with TRBJ2-1; unclear D gene. Germline CDR1 reads SGHTA; CDR2 reads FQGNSA. This CDR3 region has 11 residues. The V gene lost 10 bases and the J gene lost 4 bases, with 8 bases spanning the gap. The CDR3 bases are TGTGCCATTACTCCTTACAATGAGCAGTTCTTC. Protein sequence: CAITPYNEQFF.

This clonotype was observed a handful of times. CDR3 sequence (DNA): TGTGCCAGCAGCGGGGACTGGGCGGGGGGGCAGTATTTT. Translation: CASSGDWAGGQYF. The chain recombines TRBV5-4 with TRBJ2-3; 8 bases align to TRBD2. V shed 4 bases and J 11 bases; nucleotides not matched to a gene: 9. This CDR3 has 13 residues. Germline lookup yields CDR1 SGHNT and CDR2 YYREEE (reference sequence).

This clonotype was seen many times. The chain has TRBV6-5 and TRBJ2-7; D may be TRBD1 (7 bases). V lost 4 bases, J lost 4 bases, and 11 bases lay in between. There are 13 residues in the CDR3. From germline, CDR1 is MNHEY and CDR2 SVGAGI. The CDR3 loop is CASSWAGGYEQYF. CDR3 coding DNA: TGTGCCAGCAGTTGGGCAGGGGGGTACGAGCAGTACTTC.

The sample holds many counts of this clonotype. The chain employs TRBV14 and TRBJ2-1, with TRBD2 as a possible D gene (5 bases). The CDR3 runs to 14 residues. With 0 bases removed from V and 2 bases from J, the gap between germline ends came to 5 bases. Per germline, CDR1 SGHDN and CDR2 FVKESK. The CDR3, as DNA: TGTGCCAGCAGCCAAGAAGCGGCCTACAATGAGCAGTTCTTC. It encodes CASSQEAAYNEQFF.

Ten or more counts support this clonotype. The CDR3 sequence: CASSSRQGTPGNQPQHF. For the CDR3, the DNA is TGTGCCAGCAGCTCCAGACAGGGTACCCCCGGGAATCAGCCCCAGCATTTT. The V gene is TRBV7-2, the J gene TRBJ1-5; 7 nucleotides match TRBD1. The ends lost 4 bases at V and 4 bases at J; junction bases unmatched: 13. The length of the CDR3 is 17 residues. Looked up from germline, CDR1 is SGHTA and CDR2 is FQGNSA.

The table lists this clonotype with many counts. The V call is TRBV9, the J call TRBJ2-2; D gene uncertain. V lost 4 bases and J lost 4, with 11 bases in between. Germline CDR1 is SGDLS and CDR2 is YYNGEE. The CDR3 consists of 14 residues. The CDR3 here is CASSSQRVTGELFF. CDR3 nucleotides: TGTGCCAGCAGCTCACAAAGGGTCACCGGGGAGCTGTTTTTT.

This clonotype came up many times. The CDR3 loop is CASSLTGPNTEAFF. CDR3 DNA: TGTGCCAGCAGTTTGACAGGGCCGAACACTGAAGCTTTCTTT. V usage is TRBV12-3 or TRBV12-4 and J usage is TRBJ1-1; 7 nucleotides line up with TRBD1. CDR3 size: 14 residues. Trimming took 3 bases from V and 1 from J; bases not matched to a gene: 2.

This clonotype was observed many times. V usage is TRBV2 and J usage is TRBJ2-3; D is unclear. The CDR3 contains 14 residues. V lost 6 bases and J 1 base, leaving 11 bases between the germline ends. The germline CDR1 and CDR2 sequences are SNHLY and FYNNEI. The CDR3 spells CASSKTSGTDTQYF. CDR3 DNA: TGTGCCAGCAGCAAAACGTCGGGCACAGATACGCAGTATTTT.

Within the sample, this clonotype is medium-sized (0.01 to 0.1%). The chain couples TRBV29-1 to TRBJ2-6; D gene ambiguous. This CDR3 region has 12 residues. Germline CDR1 and CDR2: SQVTM and ANQGSEA. Deletions cut 4 bases from V and 0 bases from J, with 1 base between. The CDR3 spells CSVVSGANVLTF. CDR3 DNA: TGCAGCGTTGTCTCTGGGGCCAACGTCCTGACTTTC.

In its sample, this clonotype was seen a few times. V and J are TRBV20-1 and TRBJ2-3; no definite D call. Germline CDR1 and CDR2: DFQATT and SNEGSKA (reference sequence). V was trimmed by 3 bases and J by 0 bases, leaving 13 bases between them. The CDR3 loop spans 15 amino acids. CDR3 in DNA: TGCAGTGCTAGTCCCGCTTTCGCTAGCACAGATACGCAGTATTTT. This translates into CSASPAFASTDTQYF.

This clonotype is judged medium-sized (0.01 to 0.1%). This sequence joins TRBV5-4 and TRBJ1-2; a possible D gene is TRBD1 (5 bases). The ends were cut back, 4 bases at V and 5 bases at J, with 21 bases in the middle. The V gene's germline CDR1 is SGHNT and CDR2 YYREEE (reference sequence). The CDR3 loop spans 16 amino acids. CDR3: CASSQTGGSRDYGYTF. DNA for the CDR3: TGTGCCAGCAGCCAAACGGGGGGGTCGAGAGATTATGGCTACACCTTC.

This clonotype was seen repeatedly, ten times or more. The CDR3, as DNA: TGTGCCAGCGCGGGGGCCCTCACAGATACGCAGTATTTT. Protein sequence: CASAGALTDTQYF. The genes are TRBV7-9 and TRBJ2-3; D is possibly TRBD2 (7 bases). This CDR3 region has 13 residues. V lost 8 bases, J lost 2 bases, and 11 bases lay in between. Per the germline V gene, CDR1 is SEHNR and CDR2 is FQNEAQ (reference sequence). Drawing the rest from reference TRBV7-9 and TRBJ2-3, the complete variable domain is DTGVSQNPRHKITKRGQNVTFRCDPISEHNRLYWYRQTLGQGPEFLTYFQNEAQLEKSRLLSDRFSAERPKGSFSTLEIQRTEQGDSAMYLCASAGALTDTQYFGPGTRLTVL.

This clonotype was counted ten times or more. The chain employs TRBV30 and TRBJ2-7; no clear D. With 0 bases removed from V and 2 bases from J, the gap between germline ends came to 11 bases. The length of the CDR3 is 14 residues. Germline lookup yields CDR1 GTSNPN and CDR2 SVGIG (reference sequence). The CDR3 coding sequence is TGTGCCTGGAGTGTAGCAGCTCCGGCCTACGAGCAGTACTTC. Translated: CAWSVAAPAYEQYF. Drawing the rest from reference TRBV30 and TRBJ2-7, the complete variable domain is SQTIHQWPATLVQPVGSPLSLECTVEGTSNPNLYWYRQAAGRGLQLLFYSVGIGQISSEVPQNLSASRPQDRQFILSSKKLLLSDSGFYLCAWSVAAPAYEQYFGPGTRLTVT.

This clonotype was seen many times. The chain couples TRBV7-8 to TRBJ2-3; 9 bases line up with TRBD2. Unmatched junction bases numbered 14, after V lost 0 bases and J lost 4 bases. The V gene's germline CDR1 is SGHVS and CDR2 FQNEAQ. This CDR3 is built from 19 residues. The CDR3 spells CASSLAEFSGRRSADTQYF. CDR3 coding DNA: TGTGCCAGCAGCTTAGCGGAGTTTAGCGGGAGACGTTCAGCAGATACGCAGTATTTT.

This clonotype has at least ten counts. V usage is TRBV25-1 and J usage is TRBJ2-5, with a tentative D call TRBD2 (6 bases). There are 13 residues in the CDR3. V lost 6 bases and J 4 bases, leaving 12 bases between the germline ends. From germline, CDR1 is MGHDK and CDR2 SYGVNS. The CDR3 reads CASRKEGRETQYF. The CDR3 DNA is TGTGCCAGCAGGAAGGAGGGGAGAGAGACCCAGTACTTC.